Reported below is one T cell receptor beta chain. Libraries were prepared by immunoSEQ multiplex PCR; TCRdb keeps only in-frame clonotypes and omits some of them. The sample records 160,000 or so clones, approximately 86% being singletons. The CDR3 runs to 13 residues. Trimming at V came to 5 bases and at J to 7 bases, leaving 7 bases not matched to a gene. This specimen comes from a study of blood T cell repertoires in COVID-19. Source material: PBMCs or T cells enriched from blood (not recorded which). The V and J genes are TRBV12-3 or TRBV12-4 and TRBJ1-1; 7 nucleotides line up with TRBD1. The receptor's source is a man in his 60s who had recovered from COVID-19. CDR3 amino acids: CASSPTGAREAFF. As DNA, the CDR3 is TGTGCCAGCAGTCCCACAGGGGCACGTGAAGCTTTCTTT.